This T cell receptor beta chain was captured by sequencing in a study of CD8 T cells in ankylosing spondylitis. Each TCR beta library was made by quantitative 5'-RACE that incorporated molecular barcodes. TCRdb called the 5' RACE reads again in MiXCR, with one record for every CDR3 protein. Of about 300,000 distinct CDR3 sequences detected, less than 25% appear once; the ten largest clones hold about 4%. General study findings and limits: Peripheral blood held disease-linked clones only at relatively low frequency, and these were CD8+. Ankylosing spondylitis blood seemed to carry a telltale TCR beta motif made of about 8 highly homologous variants.

Per the germline V gene, CDR1 is SGHTA and CDR2 is FQGNSA. This CDR3 has 15 amino acids. Germline trimming cut 3 bases from V and 7 bases from J; bases unmatched to any gene: 9. As concerns this clonotype: Its specificity is unknown.

Sequencing was carried out using blood, either unsorted or a sorted T cell fraction (not recorded which). This receptor was identified in a female donor with ankylosing spondylitis or in good health (not recorded which). The genes are TRBV7-2 and TRBJ1-5, with 7 bases that match TRBD1. The CDR3 here is CASSLRRGRGQPQHF. The DNA for the CDR3 is TGTGCCAGCAGCTTGAGAAGGGGGCGAGGGCAGCCCCAGCATTTT.